This T cell receptor beta chain was documented in a study of blood T cell repertoires in COVID-19. Germline assignment: CDR1 SGHRS and CDR2 YFSETQ. V lost 0 bases and J lost 9; bases outside the gene matches: 10. The CDR3 extends over 17 amino acids. Produced via immunoSEQ multiplex PCR; TCRdb's table is partial and in-frame only. This table holds roughly 250,000 clones, roughly nine tenths found once. The sequenced material came from peripheral blood. The V and J genes are TRBV5-1 and TRBJ2-1, with 12 bases that match TRBD2. The receptor comes from a man in his forties or fifties who had recovered from COVID-19. The CDR3 spells CASSLGLAGARESEQFF. The CDR3 bases are TGCGCCAGCAGCTTGGGACTAGCGGGGGCCAGGGAATCTGAGCAGTTCTTC.